This T cell receptor beta chain was observed in a study of cytomegalovirus exposure and HLA in healthy donors. Study conclusions and caveats: Later on, an analysis showed TCR association rates differing by HLA locus, with DRB1 the most and HLA-C the fewest.

Among the donors, all were healthy bone marrow donors. V shed 5 bases, J shed 6 bases, and the junction held 9 bases outside the gene matches. This CDR3 region has 14 residues. Germline CDR1 reads SGHVS; CDR2 reads FNYEAQ. PCR involved 60 Vbeta and 13 Jbeta primers. In the authors' methods: As a later analysis found, there were 70 million to 90 million unique TCR beta chains, of which 8.5 million to 13 million were shared. Assay: immunoSEQ multiplex PCR; the TCRdb copy retains only in-frame clones and omits some. Clone size and the V and J calls come from that table; the DNA yielded D and trimming. The repertoire holds about 98,000 clones, about 81% seen once, with 1.4% to 1.5% in the top ten. On this clone itself: What it recognizes is unknown.

Sequencing was carried out using PBMCs. The chain uses TRBV7-6 and TRBJ2-7; 8 nucleotides align to TRBD1. The receptor was derived from a man aged 35-49 years in good health and CMV-seronegative. The DNA for the CDR3 is TGTGCCAGCAGCGCCAAAACAGGGGGTGGCGAGCAGTACTTC. Amino acids: CASSAKTGGGEQYF.